These 7 T cell receptor beta chains share one sample of origin, sequenced in a study of blood T cell repertoires in COVID-19. Profiled with immunoSEQ multiplex PCR; TCRdb holds only in-frame clones, not every one. The sample holds 200,000 or so clones, 65% to 85% seen once. Sequencing input: PBMCs or T cells enriched from blood (not recorded which). The receptors stem from a man aged 40-50 years who had recovered from COVID-19.

The chain uses TRBV6-2 or TRBV6-3 and TRBJ1-1, with unresolved D. V was cut by 5 bases and J by 0 bases, with 10 bases left in between. Germline values: CDR1 MNHEY, CDR2 SVGEGT. The CDR3 is 14 residues long. Here the CDR3 reads CASSPYIVNTEAFF. The CDR3 region has the DNA TGTGCCAGCAGTCCGTACATTGTGAACACTGAAGCTTTCTTT.

The rearrangement uses TRBV10-2 and TRBJ1-2; 9 nucleotides align to TRBD1. The CDR3 is 14 residues long. Germline CDR1 WSHSY, CDR2 SAAADI. V lost 5 bases to trimming and J lost 7 bases; unmatched junction nucleotides: 8. For the CDR3, the DNA is TGCGCCAGCAGTACACAGGGGGCAATCTCTGGCTACACCTTC. Translation: CASSTQGAISGYTF.

J is TRBJ1-2 and V is TRBV4-2; tentative D call: TRBD1 (5 bases). Trimming removed 1 base at V and 3 bases at J, with 12 bases between. The CDR3 extends over 15 amino acids. CDR1 and CDR2 (germline): LGHNA, YNFKEQ. CDR3 loop: CASSQVAGSHYGYTF. In nucleotides, the CDR3 is TGTGCCAGCAGCCAAGTTGCAGGGTCTCACTATGGCTACACCTTC.

The rearrangement joins TRBV3-1 (or the pseudogene TRBV3-2) to TRBJ1-4, with TRBD1 matching 11 bases. V lost 4 bases to trimming and J lost 7 bases; unmatched junction nucleotides: 17. The CDR3 length is 19 residues. The germline V gene encodes CDR1 LGHDT and CDR2 YNNKEL (reference sequence). The chain's CDR3 is CASSRLTPDRGQMSEKLFF. In DNA, the CDR3 is TGTGCCAGCAGCCGATTAACCCCGGACAGGGGGCAGATGAGTGAAAAACTGTTTTTT.

This clone was recorded only once. The V call is TRBV6-5, the J call TRBJ1-1; D not certain. This CDR3 has 13 residues. Germline assignment: CDR1 MNHEY and CDR2 SVGAGI. Trimming removed 6 bases from V and 2 bases from J, with 10 bases in between. The CDR3: CASRVNRNTEAFF. The CDR3 DNA sequence: TGTGCCAGCAGAGTAAACAGAAACACTGAAGCTTTCTTT.

The rearrangement links TRBV9 to TRBJ1-3, with 8 bases identical to TRBD1. This CDR3 is 15 amino acids long. Germline trimming cut 3 bases from V and 4 bases from J; bases unmatched to any gene: 6. From germline, CDR1 is SGDLS and CDR2 YYNGEE. This CDR3 is CASSGTGLSGNTIYF. The DNA of the CDR3 is TGTGCCAGCAGCGGGACAGGGCTTTCAGGAAACACCATATATTTT.

The V gene is TRBV5-1, the J gene TRBJ1-2; D gene unclear. CDR3 size: 14 residues. Germline CDR1 SGHRS, CDR2 YFSETQ. V gave up 0 bases and J gave up 2 bases, with 8 bases separating them. The CDR3 spells CASSLDPVNYGYTF. The CDR3 bases are TGCGCCAGCAGCTTGGACCCGGTAAACTATGGCTACACCTTC. The variable domain in full, with the rest retrieved from reference TRBV5-1 and TRBJ1-2, is KAGVTQTPRYLIKTRGQQVTLSCSPISGHRSVSWYQQTPGQGLQFLFEYFSETQRNKGNFPGRFSGRQFSNSRSEMNVSTLELGDSALYLCASSLDPVNYGYTFGSGTRLTVV.